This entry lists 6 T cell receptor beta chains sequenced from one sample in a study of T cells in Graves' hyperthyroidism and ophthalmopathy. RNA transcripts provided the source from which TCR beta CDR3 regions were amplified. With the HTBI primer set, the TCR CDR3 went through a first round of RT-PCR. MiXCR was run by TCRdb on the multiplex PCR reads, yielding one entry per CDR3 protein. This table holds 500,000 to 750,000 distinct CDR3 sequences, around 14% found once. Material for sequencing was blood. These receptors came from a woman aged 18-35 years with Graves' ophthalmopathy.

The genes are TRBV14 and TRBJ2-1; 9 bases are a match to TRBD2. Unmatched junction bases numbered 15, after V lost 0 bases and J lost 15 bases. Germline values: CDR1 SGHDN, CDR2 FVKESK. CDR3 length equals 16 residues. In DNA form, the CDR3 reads TGTGCCAGCAGCCAAGAAACGTCAGCTAGCGGGAAGGGGGGGTTCTTC. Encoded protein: CASSQETSASGKGGFF.

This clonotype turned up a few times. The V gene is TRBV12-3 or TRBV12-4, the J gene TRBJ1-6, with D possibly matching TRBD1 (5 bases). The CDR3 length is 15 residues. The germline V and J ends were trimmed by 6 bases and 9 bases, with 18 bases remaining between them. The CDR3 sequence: CASSRVGAMGSPLHF. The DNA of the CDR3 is TGTGCCAGCAGCCGAGTTGGGGCGATGGGTTCACCCCTCCACTTT.

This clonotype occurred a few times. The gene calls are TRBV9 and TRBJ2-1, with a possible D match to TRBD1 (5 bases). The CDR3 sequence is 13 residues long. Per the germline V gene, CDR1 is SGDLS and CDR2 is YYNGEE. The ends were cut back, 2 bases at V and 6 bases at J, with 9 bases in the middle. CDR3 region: CASSVREGNEQFF. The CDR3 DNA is TGTGCCAGCAGCGTCAGGGAAGGCAATGAGCAGTTCTTC. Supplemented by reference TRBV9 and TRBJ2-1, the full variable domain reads DSGVTQTPKHLITATGQRVTLRCSPRSGDLSVYWYQQSLDQGLQFLIQYYNGEERAKGNILERFSAQQFPDLHSELNLSSLELGDSALYFCASSVREGNEQFFGPGTRLTVL.

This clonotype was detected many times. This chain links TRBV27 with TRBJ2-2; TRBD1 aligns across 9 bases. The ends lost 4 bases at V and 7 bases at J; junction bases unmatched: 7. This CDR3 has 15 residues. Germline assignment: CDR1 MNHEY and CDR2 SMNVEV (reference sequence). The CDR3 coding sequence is TGTGCCAGCAGTTCGGGGACAGGGTGGGTCGGGGAGCTGTTTTTT. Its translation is CASSSGTGWVGELFF.

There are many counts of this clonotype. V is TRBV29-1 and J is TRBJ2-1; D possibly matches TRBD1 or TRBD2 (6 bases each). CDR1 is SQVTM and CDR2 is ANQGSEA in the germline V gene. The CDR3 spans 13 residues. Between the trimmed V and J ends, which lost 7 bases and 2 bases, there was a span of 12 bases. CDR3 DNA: TGCAGCGGTCTGGGGGGCGCCTACAATGAGCAGTTCTTC. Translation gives CSGLGGAYNEQFF.

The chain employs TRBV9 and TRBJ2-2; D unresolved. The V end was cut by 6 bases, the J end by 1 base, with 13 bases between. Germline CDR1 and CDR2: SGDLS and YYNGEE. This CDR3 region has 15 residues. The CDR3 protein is CASMEGPRNTGELFF. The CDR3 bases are TGTGCCAGCATGGAAGGGCCGCGGAACACCGGGGAGCTGTTTTTT. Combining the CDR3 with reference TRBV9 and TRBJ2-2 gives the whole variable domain DSGVTQTPKHLITATGQRVTLRCSPRSGDLSVYWYQQSLDQGLQFLIQYYNGEERAKGNILERFSAQQFPDLHSELNLSSLELGDSALYFCASMEGPRNTGELFFGEGSRLTVL.